This T cell receptor (beta chain) was identified in a study of blood T cell repertoires in COVID-19. The assay was immunoSEQ multiplex PCR, and TCRdb's table has in-frame clones only and misses some. The repertoire holds 150,000 or so clones, with roughly 90% as singletons. The V segment lost 5 bases and the J segment 2 bases; nucleotides outside the gene matches: 9. The CDR3 sequence is 14 residues long. The V gene's germline CDR1 is GTSNPN and CDR2 SVGIG (reference sequence). Those who participated ranged in age from roughly 18 to 89 years and resided in approximately 23 US areas. Grouping used clinical history reported by participants in a survey and questionnaire.

The chain links TRBV30 to TRBJ2-7; 7 bases fit TRBD1. Sequencing was performed on PBMCs or T cells enriched from blood (not recorded which). This clonotype was obtained from a woman in her 50s who had recovered from COVID-19. The CDR3 DNA is TGTGCCTGGGCCCCCGGGACAGCCACCTACGAGCAGTACTTC. It specifies CAWAPGTATYEQYF.